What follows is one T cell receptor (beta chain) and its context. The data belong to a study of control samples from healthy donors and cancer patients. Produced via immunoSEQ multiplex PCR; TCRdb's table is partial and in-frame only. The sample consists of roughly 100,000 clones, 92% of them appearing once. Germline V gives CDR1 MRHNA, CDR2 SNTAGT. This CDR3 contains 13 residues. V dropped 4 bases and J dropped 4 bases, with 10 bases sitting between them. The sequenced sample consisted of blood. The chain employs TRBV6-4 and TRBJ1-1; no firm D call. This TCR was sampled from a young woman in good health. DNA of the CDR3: TGTGCCAGCAGTGGGCTTGTAGGCACTGAAGCTTTCTTT. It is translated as CASSGLVGTEAFF.